This TCR beta chain was observed in a study of T cells in Graves' hyperthyroidism and ophthalmopathy. The CDR3 runs to 14 residues. Unmatched junction bases numbered 9, after V lost 5 bases and J lost 7 bases. This clonotype was recorded many times. RNA transcripts served as the template for amplifying TCR beta CDR3 regions. A first-round RT-PCR of the TCR CDR3 used the HTBI primer set. Using its own MiXCR run on the multiplex PCR reads, TCRdb lists one record per CDR3 protein. The profile shows around 390,000 distinct CDR3 sequences, more than 14% of them singletons. The sequence was collected from a woman aged 25 to 39 with Graves' ophthalmopathy. The chain uses TRBV12-3 or TRBV12-4 and TRBJ1-1; 8 bases align to TRBD1. Source material: blood. The CDR3 protein is CASSTTGGSSEAFF. The CDR3 nucleotides read TGTGCCAGCAGTACTACAGGGGGTTCGAGTGAAGCTTTCTTT.